This T cell receptor (beta chain) was sequenced for a study of blood T cell repertoires in COVID-19. Overall study: The origin of the acute and convalescent COVID-19 samples was the United States, Italy and Spain. From T cells, B-cell-depleted T cells, or PBMCs came the material, which was cDNA or gDNA.

Seattle researchers signed up patients amid active infection and tracked them longitudinally. The CDR3 is 15 amino acids. Losses at the gene ends were 4 bases for V and 8 bases for J; bases not matched to a gene: 10. Germline CDR1 is SNHLY and CDR2 is FYNNEI. Methods used by the authors: By means of reference gene primer amplification, nucleated cell counts were estimated. Sequencing used immunoSEQ multiplex PCR; TCRdb keeps in-frame clones, though not all of them. That table is the source of V, J and clone size, and D and trimming were worked out from the DNA. The sample has a few hundred thousand clones; about nine tenths are singletons.

The clonotype comes from a woman in her fifties or sixties with COVID-19, enrolled during active disease. The V gene is TRBV2, the J gene TRBJ1-4; the match to TRBD1 covers 7 bases. Sequenced: peripheral blood. This CDR3 is CASSGLRGLGEKLFF. DNA of the CDR3: TGTGCCAGCAGTGGTCTAAGGGGGCTTGGAGAAAAACTGTTTTTT.